The next 22 T cell receptor beta chains were all read from a single sample in a study of CD8+CD57+ T cells in acquired aplastic anemia. Genomic DNA constituted the template upon which TCR beta VDJ and CDR3 profiling was performed. Each CDR3 protein is one row after TCRdb ran MiXCR on the reads. The sample records about 180,000 distinct CDR3 sequences, about 60% being singletons. Sequencing was done on patients that had shown CD8+CD57+ cell expansion by flow cytometry. Sequenced input: sorted CD4+, CD8+, or CD8+CD57+ T cells (not recorded which) from PBMCs. Receptor source: a human donor with aplastic anemia.

CDR3 coding DNA: TGTGCCAGCAGGAAAACAGGGGGCGAATCCCAAGCTTTCTTT. Protein: CASRKTGGESQAFF. The chain has TRBV7-2 and TRBJ1-1, with 9 bases matching TRBD1. Germline lookup yields CDR1 SGHTA and CDR2 FQGNSA. V lost 6 bases and J lost 9; bases outside the gene matches: 11. This CDR3 region has 14 residues. The whole variable domain, filled in from reference TRBV7-2 and TRBJ1-1, reads GAGVSQSPSNKVTEKGKDVELRCDPISGHTALYWYRQSLGQGLEFLIYFQGNSAPDKSGLPSDRFSAERTGGSVSTLTIQRTQQEDSAVYLCASRKTGGESQAFFGQGTRLTVV.

Here the CDR3 reads CSASEDRGQETQYF. CDR3 in DNA: TGCAGTGCTTCTGAAGACAGGGGCCAAGAGACCCAGTACTTC. The genes are TRBV20-1 and TRBJ2-5; 8 nucleotides line up with TRBD1. Losses at the gene ends were 5 bases for V and 1 base for J; bases not matched to a gene: 6. Germline V gene lookup returns CDR1 DFQATT and CDR2 SNEGSKA (reference sequence). The CDR3 extends over 14 amino acids.

This chain joins TRBV7-3 and TRBJ2-2; tentative D call: TRBD1 (6 bases). The germline CDR1 and CDR2 sequences are SGHTA and FQGTGA. Trimming took 6 bases from V and 7 from J, leaving 9 bases between them. CDR3 length: 12 residues. The CDR3 protein is CASRQGGGELFF. The CDR3 coding sequence is TGTGCCAGCAGGCAAGGGGGCGGGGAGCTGTTTTTT. Drawing the rest from reference TRBV7-3 and TRBJ2-2, the complete variable domain is GAGVSQTPSNKVTEKGKYVELRCDPISGHTALYWYRQSLGQGPEFLIYFQGTGAADDSGLPNDRFFAVRPEGSVSTLKIQRTERGDSAVYLCASRQGGGELFFGEGSRLTVL.

This rearrangement joins TRBV2 to TRBJ2-1; D uncertain. V lost 7 bases to trimming and J lost 6 bases, with 10 bases between them. The germline V gene has CDR1 SNHLY and CDR2 FYNNEI. The CDR3 covers 12 residues. The CDR3 loop reads CASTLSGNEQFF. As DNA, the CDR3 is TGTGCCAGCACTCTGTCGGGCAATGAGCAGTTCTTC.

Ten or more counts support this clonotype. The chain uses TRBV6-2 or TRBV6-3 and TRBJ2-7, with unresolved D. Germline CDR1 MNHEY, CDR2 SVGEGT. The germline V and J ends were trimmed by 3 bases and 0 bases, with 12 bases remaining between them. The CDR3 length is 15 residues. The CDR3 DNA sequence: TGTGCCAGCAGTTATACGGTAGGCAGCTCCTACGAGCAGTACTTC. Protein product: CASSYTVGSSYEQYF.

This clonotype was detected once. The rearrangement joins TRBV7-6 to TRBJ2-5; no clear D. Germline CDR1 is SGHVS and CDR2 is FNYEAQ. The CDR3 spans 13 residues. Trimming cost V 2 bases and J 4 bases, with 8 bases left between them. CDR3 nucleotide sequence: TGTGCCAGCAGCTTAAGGGATGGAGAGACCCAGTACTTC. The encoded protein is CASSLRDGETQYF.

The V gene is TRBV24-1, the J gene TRBJ1-2; 8 nucleotides line up with TRBD1. The CDR3 is made up of 15 amino acids. CDR1 is KGHDR and CDR2 is SFDVKD in the germline V gene. The V segment lost 4 bases and the J segment 4 bases; nucleotides outside the gene matches: 7. The chain's CDR3 is CATSDIGQGGYGYTF. The CDR3 nucleotides are TGTGCCACCAGTGACATCGGACAGGGCGGCTATGGCTACACCTTC.

Details on this clonotype: A clone one base away is much larger, so this may be a read error. Given the absence of the conserved phenylalanine or tryptophan at the CDR3 end, a read error is likely. The chain employs TRBV16 and TRBJ2-7, with D possibly TRBD1 on 6 matching bases. Germline assignment: CDR1 KGHSY and CDR2 FQNENV. Trimming left V 3 bases short and J 4 bases short, with 19 bases between. This CDR3 region has 16 residues. CDR3 sequence: CASSHTGSGRGYEQYS. CDR3 nucleotides: TGTGCCAGCAGCCACACCGGCTCGGGCAGGGGTTACGAGCAGTACTCC.

The chain combines TRBV12-3 or TRBV12-4 with TRBJ1-1; 8 bases map to TRBD1. CDR3 length: 11 residues. Trimming removed 6 bases from V and 13 bases from J; junction bases left unmatched: 7. CDR3 DNA sequence: TGTGCCAGCAGACCACAGGGGGTAGGTTTCTTT. Residues: CASRPQGVGFF.

CDR3 bases: TGTGCCAGCAGTCCTCTGGGTGGGAAAGAGACCCAGTACTTC. Its protein is CASSPLGGKETQYF. V and J are TRBV7-8 and TRBJ2-5; D uncertain. Trimming stripped 6 bases from V and 3 bases from J, with 14 bases between. The CDR3 totals 14 residues. Germline CDR1 SGHVS, CDR2 FQNEAQ.

The table lists this clonotype with many counts. This chain connects TRBV27 to TRBJ1-1; 9 positions match TRBD1. From germline, CDR1 is MNHEY and CDR2 SMNVEV (reference sequence). The CDR3 has 13 residues. The V and J ends lost 4 bases and 3 bases, in that order; junction bases with no gene match: 0. This chain's CDR3 is CASSWTGDTEAFF. In DNA form, the CDR3 reads TGTGCCAGCAGTTGGACAGGGGACACTGAAGCTTTCTTT.

The chain couples TRBV6-1 to TRBJ2-2, with TRBD1 as a possible D gene (5 bases). Germline V gives CDR1 MNHNS, CDR2 SASEGT. Trimming shortened V by 4 bases and J by 7 bases, and 13 bases separated the two germline ends. The CDR3 is 14 amino acids. CDR3 amino acids: CASSASAGIGELFF. CDR3 sequence (DNA): TGTGCCAGCAGTGCCAGTGCAGGGATCGGGGAGCTGTTTTTT.

Comments on this clonotype: The germline gene is not matched at one end of the junction; a read error may be the cause. The chain uses TRBV7-3 and TRBJ2-3; the D gene is possibly TRBD2 (5 bases). Per germline, CDR1 SGHTA and CDR2 FQGTGA. This CDR3 is 16 amino acids long. CDR3 sequence (DNA): TGCGCCAGCAGCCAAGAATCGCGGGTGGGCACAGATACGCAGTATTTT. It yields the protein CASSQESRVGTDTQYF.

The rearrangement joins TRBV29-1 to TRBJ1-1; D remains unclear. CDR3 length: 13 residues. In germline, CDR1 is SQVTM, CDR2 ANQGSEA. V shed 7 bases and J shed 1 base, with 13 bases lying between them. The CDR3: CSGRGSPNTEAFF. For the CDR3, the DNA is TGCAGCGGGCGAGGAAGCCCGAACACTGAAGCTTTCTTT.

V usage is TRBV5-1 and J usage is TRBJ2-7; no reliable D call. CDR3 length: 13 amino acids. Germline V CDR1 and CDR2: SGHRS, YFSETQ. The V end lost 4 bases, the J end lost 4 bases, and 12 bases lay between the germline ends. The CDR3, as DNA: TGCGCCAGCAGCGACCCCAGCGATTACGAGCAGTACTTC. Its translation is CASSDPSDYEQYF.

This clonotype was detected a few times. The chain employs TRBV10-3 and TRBJ1-5; no definite D call. Looked up from germline, CDR1 is ENHRY and CDR2 is SYGVKD. Deletions cut 4 bases from V and 0 bases from J, with 10 bases between. The CDR3 is 15 amino acids. The CDR3 region has the DNA TGTGCCATCAGTGGGACGGCAGATAGCAATCAGCCCCAGCATTTT. This encodes CAISGTADSNQPQHF.

This chain connects TRBV7-6 to TRBJ2-5; D is perhaps TRBD1 (5 bases). Germline-derived CDR1 and CDR2 are SGHVS and FNYEAQ. This CDR3 is built from 13 residues. Trimming stripped 6 bases from V and 5 bases from J, with 13 bases between. The CDR3: CASSIRVGETQYF. The CDR3 DNA is TGTGCCAGCAGTATCAGGGTTGGCGAGACCCAGTACTTC.

The chain links TRBV11-2 to TRBJ2-7; tentatively, D is TRBD2 (6 bases). The CDR3 totals 14 residues. Germline V lookup: CDR1 SGHAT, CDR2 FQNNGV. Trimming pared 5 bases from V and 5 bases from J, leaving 16 bases between. The CDR3, as DNA: TGTGCCAGCAGCCCCGGGGCGGGGAGGCACGAGCAGTACTTC. Translated: CASSPGAGRHEQYF. Complete variable domain (other parts from reference TRBV11-2 and TRBJ2-7): EAGVAQSPRYKIIEKRQSVAFWCNPISGHATLYWYQQILGQGPKLLIQFQNNGVVDDSQLPKDRFSAERLKGVDSTLKIQPAKLEDSAVYLCASSPGAGRHEQYFGPGTRLTVT.

This clonotype was counted ten times or more. The chain joins TRBV19 to TRBJ2-1; 7 nucleotides match TRBD1. Trimming cost V 9 bases and J 8 bases; bases outside gene matches: 10. Germline CDR1 is LNHDA and CDR2 is SQIVND (reference sequence). CDR3 size: 13 residues. The DNA of the CDR3 is TGTGCCAGCCGAGGGGGCTGGGCGGATGAGCAGTTCTTC. Translation: CASRGGWADEQFF. Drawing the rest from reference TRBV19 and TRBJ2-1, the complete variable domain is DGGITQSPKYLFRKEGQNVTLSCEQNLNHDAMYWYRQDPGQGLRLIYYSQIVNDFQKGDIAEGYSVSREKKESFPLTVTSAQKNPTAFYLCASRGGWADEQFFGPGTRLTVL.

The rearrangement uses TRBV7-9 and TRBJ1-5, with D tentatively TRBD1 (5 bases). Trimming shortened V by 5 bases and J by 0 bases, and 14 bases separated the two germline ends. Germline assignment: CDR1 SEHNR and CDR2 FQNEAQ (reference sequence). The CDR3 is 16 amino acids. In DNA, the CDR3 is TGTGCCAGCAGCCGATGGGACGGATATAGCAATCAGCCCCAGCATTTT. It specifies CASSRWDGYSNQPQHF. Drawing the rest from reference TRBV7-9 and TRBJ1-5, the complete variable domain is DTGVSQNPRHKITKRGQNVTFRCDPISEHNRLYWYRQTLGQGPEFLTYFQNEAQLEKSRLLSDRFSAERPKGSFSTLEIQRTEQGDSAMYLCASSRWDGYSNQPQHFGDGTRLSIL.

The table lists this clonotype with many counts. CDR3 sequence reads: CAISESGTSWDYEQFF. DNA for the CDR3: TGTGCCATCAGTGAGTCCGGGACTAGCTGGGACTATGAGCAGTTCTTC. The chain employs TRBV10-3 and TRBJ2-1; 9 positions agree with TRBD2. Germline CDR1 and CDR2: ENHRY and SYGVKD. This CDR3 is 16 amino acids long. Trimming cost V 0 bases and J 8 bases; bases outside gene matches: 8.

This clonotype was seen a few times. The chain uses TRBV20-1 and TRBJ2-7, with TRBD2 matching 8 bases. J lost 4 bases, V lost 0 bases, and 11 bases had no gene match. This CDR3 region has 16 residues. CDR1 is DFQATT, CDR2 SNEGSKA, per germline (reference sequence). As DNA, the CDR3 is TGCAGTGCTAGAGATTTGCGCGGGGGGACCTCATACGAGCAGTACTTC. Protein: CSARDLRGGTSYEQYF.